The 7 T cell receptor beta chains given below trace back to one sample, sequenced in a study of T-cell reconstitution after alpha-beta-depleted transplantation in children. Unique molecular identifiers were incorporated when the TCRbeta library was constructed. From the PCR reads, TCRdb called clonotypes with MiXCR, one entry per CDR3 protein. Found here are approximately 300,000 distinct CDR3 sequences, 10% of them singletons; the top ten hold approximately 7.6%. Material: PBMCs, obtained before TCRalphabeta/CD19-depleted stem cell transplant. The origin of the receptors is a boy in the first two years of life with acute myeloid leukemia, due to receive a stem cell transplant.

This clonotype was counted between two and nine times. This chain joins TRBV6-5 and TRBJ2-7; D might be TRBD1 (6 bases). There are 14 residues in the CDR3. V lost 2 bases to trimming and J lost 7 bases, with 15 bases between them. Germline V lookup: CDR1 MNHEY, CDR2 SVGAGI. The CDR3 nucleotides read TGTGCCAGCAGTTACGACAGGCTTCAAGGGGAGCAGTACTTC. Protein product: CASSYDRLQGEQYF.

This clonotype appeared many times. This chain connects TRBV12-3 or TRBV12-4 to TRBJ2-7; unclear D gene. The CDR3 length is 14 residues. Trimming took off 3 bases at V and 4 bases at J, with 13 bases between the two ends. The DNA of the CDR3 is TGTGCCAGCAGTTTTTTAGGGCTAACGTACGAGCAGTACTTC. This codes for CASSFLGLTYEQYF.

Ten or more counts support this clonotype. The chain combines TRBV2 with TRBJ2-5, with D perhaps matching TRBD1 (5 bases). The CDR3 is made up of 12 amino acids. Trimming stripped 9 bases from V and 2 bases from J, with 10 bases between. Germline values: CDR1 SNHLY, CDR2 FYNNEI. The CDR3 sequence: CARQTVQETQYF. CDR3 bases: TGTGCCAGACAGACAGTGCAAGAGACCCAGTACTTC.

V gene TRBV15 combines with J gene TRBJ2-3; 7 bases are a match to TRBD2. Trimming at V came to 5 bases and at J to 6 bases, leaving 5 bases not matched to a gene. The CDR3 is 13 amino acids. Germline V gene sequence: CDR1 LNHNV, CDR2 YYDKDF (reference sequence). CDR3 nucleotides: TGTGCCACCAGCCCTCAGGGAGGGGATACGCAGTATTTT. It encodes CATSPQGGDTQYF. Full variable domain (missing parts from reference TRBV15 and TRBJ2-3): DAMVIQNPRYQVTQFGKPVTLSCSQTLNHNVMYWYQQKSSQAPKLLFHYYDKDFNNEADTPDNFQSRRPNTSFCFLDIRSPGLGDTAMYLCATSPQGGDTQYFGPGTRLTVL.

This clonotype was observed at least ten times. The rearrangement joins TRBV9 to TRBJ1-1; D might be TRBD1 (6 bases). This CDR3 has 17 amino acids. CDR1 SGDLS and CDR2 YYNGEE come from the germline V gene. Deletions cut 2 bases from V and 3 bases from J, with 20 bases between. CDR3 sequence: CASSVYPEGEGDTEAFF. The DNA for the CDR3 is TGTGCCAGCAGCGTCTATCCCGAGGGGGAGGGAGACACTGAAGCTTTCTTT. The full variable domain, in which reference TRBV9 and TRBJ1-1 provide the parts outside the CDR3, is DSGVTQTPKHLITATGQRVTLRCSPRSGDLSVYWYQQSLDQGLQFLIQYYNGEERAKGNILERFSAQQFPDLHSELNLSSLELGDSALYFCASSVYPEGEGDTEAFFGQGTRLTVV.

V and J are TRBV7-6 and TRBJ2-7; the match to TRBD1 covers 12 bases. V shed 4 bases and J 7 bases; nucleotides not matched to a gene: 8. This CDR3 has 15 amino acids. Germline CDR1 and CDR2: SGHVS and FNYEAQ. The CDR3 here is CASSSPGQGAWEQYF. The CDR3, as DNA: TGTGCCAGCAGCTCCCCGGGACAGGGGGCCTGGGAGCAGTACTTC.

This clonotype has at least ten counts. The rearrangement links TRBV7-6 to TRBJ2-5; D is unresolved. With 0 bases removed from V and 5 bases from J, the gap between germline ends came to 10 bases. This CDR3 is built from 14 residues. CDR1 and CDR2 (germline): SGHVS, FNYEAQ. The CDR3 loop reads CASSLALVMETQYF. Written as DNA, the CDR3 is TGTGCCAGCAGCTTAGCGCTTGTTATGGAGACCCAGTACTTC. Together with reference TRBV7-6 and TRBJ2-5, the CDR3 gives the full variable domain: GAGVSQSPRYKVTKRGQDVALRCDPISGHVSLYWYRQALGQGPEFLTYFNYEAQQDKSGLPNDRFSAERPEGSISTLTIQRTEQRDSAMYRCASSLALVMETQYFGPGTRLLVL.